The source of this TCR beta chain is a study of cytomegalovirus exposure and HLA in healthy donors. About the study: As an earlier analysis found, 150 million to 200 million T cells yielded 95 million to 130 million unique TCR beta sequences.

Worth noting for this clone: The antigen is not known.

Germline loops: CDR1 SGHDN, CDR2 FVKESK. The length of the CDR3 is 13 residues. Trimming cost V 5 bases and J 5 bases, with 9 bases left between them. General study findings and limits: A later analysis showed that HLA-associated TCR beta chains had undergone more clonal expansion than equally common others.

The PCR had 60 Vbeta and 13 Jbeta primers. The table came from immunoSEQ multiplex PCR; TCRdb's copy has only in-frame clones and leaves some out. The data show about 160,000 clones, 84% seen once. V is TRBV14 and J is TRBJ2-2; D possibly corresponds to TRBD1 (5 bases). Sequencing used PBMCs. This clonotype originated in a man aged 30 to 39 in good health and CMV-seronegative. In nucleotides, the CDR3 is TGTGCCAGCAGCTCAGGGCTAACCGGGGAGCTGTTTTTT. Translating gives CASSSGLTGELFF.